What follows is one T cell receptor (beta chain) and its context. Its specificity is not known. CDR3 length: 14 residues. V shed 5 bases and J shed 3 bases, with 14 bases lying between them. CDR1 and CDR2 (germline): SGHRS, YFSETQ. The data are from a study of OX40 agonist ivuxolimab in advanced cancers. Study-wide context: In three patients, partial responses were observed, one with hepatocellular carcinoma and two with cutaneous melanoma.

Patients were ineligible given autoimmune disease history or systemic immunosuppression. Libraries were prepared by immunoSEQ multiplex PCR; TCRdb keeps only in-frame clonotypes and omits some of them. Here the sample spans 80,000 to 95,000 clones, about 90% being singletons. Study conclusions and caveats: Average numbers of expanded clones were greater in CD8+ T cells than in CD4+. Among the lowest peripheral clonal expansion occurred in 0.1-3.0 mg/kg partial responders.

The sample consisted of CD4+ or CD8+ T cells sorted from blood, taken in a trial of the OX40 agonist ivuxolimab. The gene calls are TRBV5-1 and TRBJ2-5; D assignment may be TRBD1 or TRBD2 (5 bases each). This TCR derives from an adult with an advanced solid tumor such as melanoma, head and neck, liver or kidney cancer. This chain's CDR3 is CASSLSGTKETQYF. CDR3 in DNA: TGCGCCAGCAGTCTTTCCGGGACCAAAGAGACCCAGTACTTC.